These T cell receptor beta chains were read from a single sample in a study of Ad26.COV2.S vaccination and SARS-CoV-2 variants. Libraries were prepared by immunoSEQ multiplex PCR; TCRdb keeps only in-frame clonotypes and omits some of them. This table holds about 680,000 clones, roughly 90% found once. This material consisted of peripheral blood, taken in a trial of Ad26.COV2.S vaccine versus placebo. The source of these receptors is a person aged 18-60 years who received the Ad26.COV2.S COVID-19 vaccine or a placebo. Both conserved end residues are part of each CDR3. A D gene is named only where the DNA matches it firmly. Clone size is not always given. Where it is, it says once, few, many or a class for expanded clones.

CDR3 protein,CDR3 DNA,V gene,J gene,D gene,clone size
CASSSLTGGVSAEAFF,TGTGCCAGCAGCTCTCTTACCGGGGGAGTTTCCGCTGAAGCTTTCTTT,TRBV7-6,TRBJ1-1,NA,NA
CASSYRDTIFYGYTF,TGTGCCAGCAGTTACCGGGACACAATCTTCTATGGCTACACCTTC,TRBV6-6,TRBJ1-2,NA,NA
CASSQPQGYEQYF,TGCGCCAGCAGCCAACCTCAAGGATACGAGCAGTACTTC,TRBV4-1,TRBJ2-7,NA,NA
CASSIQGSSNEQFF,TGTGCCAGTAGTATTCAGGGTAGCAGCAATGAGCAGTTCTTC,TRBV19,TRBJ2-1,NA,NA
CASSLNTGGNTIYF,TGTGCCAGCAGTTTAAATACAGGGGGAAACACCATATATTTT,TRBV27,TRBJ1-3,NA,NA
CASSLDPRSYNEQFF,TGTGCCAGCAGCTTGGACCCTAGGTCCTACAATGAGCAGTTCTTC,TRBV5-4,TRBJ2-1,NA,NA
CASSQEGYTGVGETQYF,TGTGCCAGCAGCCAAGAAGGCTACACAGGGGTCGGCGAGACCCAGTACTTC,TRBV3-1/TRBV3-2,TRBJ2-5,TRBD1,once
CASSPGGVAGGYF,TGTGCCAGCAGCCCCGGAGGGGTGGCTGGGGGGTACTTC,TRBV12-3/TRBV12-4,TRBJ2-5,NA,NA
CASSQSERSSTDTQYF,TGTGCCAGCAGCCAAAGTGAGCGTTCTAGCACAGATACGCAGTATTTT,TRBV4-2,TRBJ2-3,NA,NA
CASSYSAGGGYGYTF,TGTGCCAGCAGTTACTCGGCAGGGGGCGGCTATGGCTACACCTTC,TRBV6-5,TRBJ1-2,TRBD1,NA
CASSSEGAHSPLHF,TGTGCCAGCAGTTCGGAGGGGGCGCATTCACCCCTCCACTTT,TRBV27,TRBJ1-6,TRBD1,many
CASSPPTPTEAFF,TGTGCCAGCAGCCCACCGACCCCTACTGAAGCTTTCTTT,TRBV5-4,TRBJ1-1,NA,NA
CAWSIGQTGELFF,TGTGCCTGGAGTATCGGACAAACCGGGGAGCTGTTTTTT,TRBV30,TRBJ2-2,NA,NA
CASSQYTGGAYTEAFF,TGTGCCAGCTCTCAATATACAGGGGGCGCTTACACTGAAGCTTTCTTT,TRBV18,TRBJ1-1,TRBD1,NA
CASSQAAGEQYF,TGTGCCAGCAGCCAAGCCGCGGGGGAGCAGTACTTC,TRBV3-1/TRBV3-2,TRBJ2-7,NA,NA
CSASEMNTEAFF,TGCAGCGCTTCAGAGATGAACACTGAAGCTTTCTTT,TRBV29-1,TRBJ1-1,NA,NA
CASSSPGQGVYEQYF,TGCGCCAGCAGCTCGCCGGGACAGGGGGTCTACGAGCAGTACTTC,TRBV5-1,TRBJ2-7,TRBD1,NA